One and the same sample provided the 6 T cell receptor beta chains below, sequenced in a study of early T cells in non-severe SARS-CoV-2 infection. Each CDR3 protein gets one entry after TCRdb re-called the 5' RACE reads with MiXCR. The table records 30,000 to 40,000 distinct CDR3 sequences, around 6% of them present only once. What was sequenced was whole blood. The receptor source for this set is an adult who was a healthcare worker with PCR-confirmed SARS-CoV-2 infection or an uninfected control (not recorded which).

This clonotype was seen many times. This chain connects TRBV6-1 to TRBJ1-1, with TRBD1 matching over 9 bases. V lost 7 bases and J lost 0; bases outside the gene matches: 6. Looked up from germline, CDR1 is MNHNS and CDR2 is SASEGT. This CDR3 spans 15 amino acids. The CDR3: CASTLGTGMNTEAFF. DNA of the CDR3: TGTGCCAGCACCCTGGGGACAGGGATGAACACTGAAGCTTTCTTT.

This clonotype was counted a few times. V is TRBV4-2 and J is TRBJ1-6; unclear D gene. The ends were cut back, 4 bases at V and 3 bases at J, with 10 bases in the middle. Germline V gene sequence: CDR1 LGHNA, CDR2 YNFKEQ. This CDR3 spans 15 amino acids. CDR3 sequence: CASSPDTDYNSPLHF. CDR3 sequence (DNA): TGTGCCAGCAGCCCAGACACAGACTATAATTCACCCCTCCACTTT.

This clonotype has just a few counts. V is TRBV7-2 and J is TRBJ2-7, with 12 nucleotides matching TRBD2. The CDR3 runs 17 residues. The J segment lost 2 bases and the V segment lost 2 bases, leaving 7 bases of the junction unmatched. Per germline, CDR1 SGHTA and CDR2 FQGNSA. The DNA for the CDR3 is TGTGCCAGCAGCTTAACTCGGACTAGCGGGGCCGCCTACGAGCAGTACTTC. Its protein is CASSLTRTSGAAYEQYF.

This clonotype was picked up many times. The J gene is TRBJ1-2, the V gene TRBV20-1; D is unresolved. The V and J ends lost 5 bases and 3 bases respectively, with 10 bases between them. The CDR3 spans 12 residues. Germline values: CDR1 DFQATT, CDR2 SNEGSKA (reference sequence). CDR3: CSAPRTYYGYTF. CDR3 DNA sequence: TGCAGTGCTCCACGGACTTACTATGGCTACACCTTC.

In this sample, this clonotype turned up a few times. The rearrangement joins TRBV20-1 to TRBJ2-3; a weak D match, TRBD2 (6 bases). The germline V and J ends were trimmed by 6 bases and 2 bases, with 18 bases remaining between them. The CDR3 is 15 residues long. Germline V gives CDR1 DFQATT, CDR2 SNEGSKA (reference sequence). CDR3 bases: TGCAGTGCCCAGCGTCCGCGGGGACCCACAGATACGCAGTATTTT. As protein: CSAQRPRGPTDTQYF.

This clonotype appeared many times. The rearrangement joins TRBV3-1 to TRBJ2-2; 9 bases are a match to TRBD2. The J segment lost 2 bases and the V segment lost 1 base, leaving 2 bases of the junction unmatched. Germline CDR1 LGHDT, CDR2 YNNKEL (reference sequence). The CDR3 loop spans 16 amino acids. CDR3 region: CASSQGSGGNTGELFF. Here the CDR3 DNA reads TGTGCCAGCAGCCAAGGTAGCGGGGGTAACACCGGGGAGCTGTTTTTT.